One sample yielded the 29 T cell receptor beta chains listed below, sequenced in a study of blood T cells in healthy people across ages. A J-beta primer mix and a sample-barcoded 5' primer were used in a second PCR of about 7 to 12 cycles. TCRdb reanalysed the 5' RACE reads using MiXCR and keeps one entry per CDR3 protein. Of some 850,000 distinct CDR3 sequences listed, around 24% are singletons. The same data also went into a second study, on T cells of mothers and their children.

Sequences were obtained from blood. These TCRs come from a boy younger than 18 in good health.

The CDR3 reads CASQTQGYEQYF. CDR3 sequence (DNA): TGTGCCAGCCAAACCCAGGGCTACGAGCAGTACTTC. The V call is TRBV28, the J call TRBJ2-7, with D maybe TRBD1 (5 bases). V gave up 8 bases and J gave up 3 bases, with 11 bases separating them. The germline V gene has CDR1 MDHEN and CDR2 SYDVKM. The CDR3 contains 12 residues.

The rearrangement uses TRBV4-1 and TRBJ1-5; 7 bases are a match to TRBD1. Trimming took 4 bases from V and 0 from J; bases not matched to a gene: 9. CDR1 and CDR2 from the germline V gene are MGHRA and YSYEKL. This CDR3 spans 17 amino acids. The CDR3 DNA reads as TGCGCCAGCAGCCCCAGGGGGAGCCTATATAGCAATCAGCCCCAGCATTTT. It specifies CASSPRGSLYSNQPQHF.

This chain uses TRBV2 with TRBJ2-5; D gene uncertain. The CDR3 totals 13 residues. Per germline, CDR1 SNHLY and CDR2 FYNNEI. Deletions cut 3 bases from V and 1 base from J, with 6 bases between. CDR3 residues: CASSESAQETQYF. The CDR3 DNA sequence: TGTGCCAGCAGTGAGTCGGCCCAAGAGACCCAGTACTTC.

J is TRBJ2-5 and V is TRBV5-1; 10 nucleotides line up with TRBD2. V shed 0 bases and J 9 bases; nucleotides not matched to a gene: 5. CDR3 length: 14 residues. The germline CDR1 and CDR2 sequences are SGHRS and YFSETQ. The DNA for the CDR3 is TGCGCCAGCAGCTTGGGGACTAGCGGACAGGCCCAGTACTTC. Protein product: CASSLGTSGQAQYF.

This clonotype showed up many times. This sequence joins TRBV3-1 and TRBJ2-1, with 9 positions matching TRBD1. The CDR3 has 14 residues. Losses at the gene ends were 1 base for V and 10 bases for J; bases not matched to a gene: 5. Germline V gene data show CDR1 as LGHDT and CDR2 as YNNKEL (reference sequence). CDR3 amino acids: CASSQGGGQGEQFF. The CDR3 nucleotides read TGTGCCAGCAGCCAAGGAGGGGGACAGGGAGAGCAGTTCTTC.

This chain links TRBV7-2 with TRBJ2-5, with D tentatively TRBD1 or TRBD2 (6 bases each). Germline V CDR1 and CDR2: SGHTA, FQGNSA. CDR3 length: 15 residues. V was shortened by 8 bases and J by 5 bases, with 21 bases between the two germline ends. The CDR3 sequence is CASQVVRGRGETQYF. The CDR3 nucleotides are TGTGCCAGCCAAGTCGTCCGGGGGCGCGGTGAGACCCAGTACTTC.

This chain uses TRBV15 with TRBJ2-7; tentative D call: TRBD1 (5 bases). Trimming took 0 bases from V and 0 from J, leaving 9 bases between them. The CDR3 runs 15 residues. CDR1 and CDR2 from the germline V gene are LNHNV and YYDKDF (reference sequence). CDR3 sequence reads: CATSRERQSSYEQYF. In DNA form, the CDR3 reads TGTGCCACCAGCAGAGAGAGACAGAGCTCCTACGAGCAGTACTTC.

The V call is TRBV29-1, the J call TRBJ2-7; a weak D match, TRBD2 (6 bases). The CDR3 is 15 amino acids. Germline V gene data show CDR1 as SQVTM and CDR2 as ANQGSEA. The V end was cut by 4 bases, the J end by 3 bases, with 19 bases between. CDR3 DNA: TGCAGCGTTGTTGGAGGGGCAGGGCCCCACTACGAGCAGTACTTC. This sequence encodes CSVVGGAGPHYEQYF.

V is TRBV12-3 or TRBV12-4 and J is TRBJ2-7; the D is unclear. Trimming took 5 bases from V and 7 from J, leaving 15 bases between them. The CDR3 is 13 amino acids. The chain's CDR3 is CASSHGTIQEQYF. The CDR3 DNA is TGTGCCAGCAGTCACGGAACCATTCAGGAGCAGTACTTC.

This clonotype occurred a few times. This chain links TRBV20-1 with TRBJ2-5; 12 nucleotides line up with TRBD2. Judging by the DNA end, TRBJ2-1 fits better; the J call may be wrong. Looked up from germline, CDR1 is DFQATT and CDR2 is SNEGSKA (reference sequence). The CDR3 is 18 residues long. CDR3 nucleotide sequence: TGCAGTGCTAGAGGATCTAGCGGGGGGGCGACTCGGGGCAATGAGCAGTTCTTC. Translated: CSARGSSGGATRGNEQFF.

The chain couples TRBV18 to TRBJ2-1, with a weak D call TRBD2 (6 bases). With 3 bases removed from V and 7 bases from J, the gap between germline ends came to 16 bases. The CDR3 is 15 amino acids. Germline assignment: CDR1 KGHSH and CDR2 LQKENI. The CDR3 loop reads CASSPKGIAGNEQFF. Here the CDR3 DNA reads TGTGCCAGCTCACCTAAGGGAATCGCGGGGAATGAGCAGTTCTTC.

CDR3 protein: CASKTGGFANTGELFF. DNA of the CDR3: TGTGCCAGCAAAACCGGGGGCTTCGCGAACACCGGGGAGCTGTTTTTT. The chain carries TRBV7-9 and TRBJ2-2; D is tentatively TRBD1 or TRBD2 (6 bases each). The CDR3 extends over 16 amino acids. Germline CDR1 SEHNR, CDR2 FQNEAQ (reference sequence). Trimming shortened V by 7 bases and J by 0 bases, and 15 bases separated the two germline ends.

The rearrangement uses TRBV20-1 and TRBJ1-1; D remains unclear. This CDR3 is built from 14 residues. In germline, CDR1 is DFQATT, CDR2 SNEGSKA (reference sequence). V was cut by 1 base and J by 1 base, with 10 bases left in between. The CDR3: CSARAIAGNTEAFF. Here the CDR3 DNA reads TGCAGTGCTAGAGCAATTGCAGGGAACACTGAAGCTTTCTTT.

This clonotype was recorded a few times. The V and J genes are TRBV7-9 and TRBJ2-1; 15 bases agree with TRBD2. The CDR3 is made up of 16 amino acids. Germline CDR1 reads SEHNR; CDR2 reads FQNEAQ (reference sequence). Trimming took 4 bases from V and 8 from J; bases not matched to a gene: 6. In nucleotides, the CDR3 is TGTGCCAGCAGCTCACTGGGACTAGCGGGGGGCGATGAGCAGTTCTTC. Translation: CASSSLGLAGGDEQFF.

The V and J genes are TRBV5-6 and TRBJ1-1; the match to TRBD1 covers 7 bases. The CDR3 covers 11 residues. From germline, CDR1 is SGHDT and CDR2 YYEEEE. V lost 10 bases, J lost 6 bases, and 6 bases stayed unmatched. The CDR3 is CAERGTAEAFF. The CDR3 bases are TGTGCCGAGAGGGGGACAGCTGAAGCTTTCTTT.

The chain links TRBV6-1 to TRBJ2-4; 9 bases are a match to TRBD1. Germline V lookup: CDR1 MNHNS, CDR2 SASEGT. V dropped 4 bases and J dropped 4; count of bases not matched to a gene: 5. The CDR3 is made up of 15 amino acids. The CDR3 loop reads CASSASGQGKNIQYF. CDR3 DNA: TGTGCCAGCAGTGCCTCGGGACAGGGAAAAAACATTCAGTACTTC.

In this sample, this clonotype turned up a few times. This sequence joins TRBV10-3 and TRBJ2-5; the D call may be TRBD1 or TRBD2 (5 bases each). V was trimmed by 6 bases and J by 1 base, leaving 9 bases between them. Germline V gene lookup returns CDR1 ENHRY and CDR2 SYGVKD. The CDR3 is made up of 13 amino acids. The CDR3 sequence: CAIRGRLQETQYF. The CDR3 bases are TGTGCCATCAGGGGACGGCTCCAAGAGACCCAGTACTTC.

This clonotype was picked up a small number of times. The V gene is TRBV20-1, the J gene TRBJ2-5, with a weak D call TRBD2 (6 bases). Germline V gene lookup returns CDR1 DFQATT and CDR2 SNEGSKA (reference sequence). The CDR3 runs to 16 residues. The CDR3 loop reads CSAPNSGTDSRGTQYF. CDR3 in DNA: TGCAGCGCACCAAATAGCGGAACGGACTCCCGGGGGACCCAGTACTTC.

As DNA, the CDR3 is TGCAGTGCTAGGGGGGTGTACGAGCAGTACTTC. Its translation is CSARGVYEQYF. V gene TRBV20-1 combines with J gene TRBJ2-1; D may be TRBD1 or TRBD2 (5 bases each). Matching the DNA end better, TRBJ2-7 makes the J call doubtful. The CDR3 runs to 11 residues. Per the germline V gene, CDR1 is DFQATT and CDR2 is SNEGSKA (reference sequence).

The genes are TRBV4-1 and TRBJ2-7, with D perhaps assigned TRBD1 or TRBD2 (5 bases each). The CDR3 has 15 amino acids. Trimming took off 2 bases at V and 4 bases at J, with 15 bases between the two ends. Germline-derived CDR1 and CDR2 are MGHRA and YSYEKL. The CDR3 coding sequence is TGCGCCAGCAGCCAAACGCCCGGGACGGATTACGAGCAGTACTTC. It translates to CASSQTPGTDYEQYF.

This clonotype was seen a few times. J is TRBJ1-1 and V is TRBV12-3 or TRBV12-4, with 7 bases that match TRBD1. V lost 5 bases and J lost 5; bases outside the gene matches: 8. CDR3 size: 14 residues. The CDR3 spells CASSTRTGGTEAFF. In DNA form, the CDR3 reads TGTGCCAGCAGTACCCGGACAGGAGGGACTGAAGCTTTCTTT.

This clonotype was counted between two and nine times. The V call is TRBV10-3, the J call TRBJ2-3; 11 nucleotides agree with TRBD2. CDR1 and CDR2 (germline): ENHRY, SYGVKD. This CDR3 comprises 15 residues. V dropped 8 bases and J dropped 4; count of bases not matched to a gene: 8. The CDR3 DNA follows: TGTGCCATCCAAGGCGGGACTAGCGGACCAGATACGCAGTATTTT. Its protein product is CAIQGGTSGPDTQYF.

The gene calls are TRBV25-1 and TRBJ2-7; 7 bases line up with TRBD2. Germline trimming cut 6 bases from V and 1 base from J; bases unmatched to any gene: 6. The CDR3 is 14 residues long. The germline gives CDR1 MGHDK, CDR2 SYGVNS. In DNA, the CDR3 is TGTGCCAGCAGGGGGGGGAGGGATTCCTACGAGCAGTACTTC. It yields the protein CASRGGRDSYEQYF.

J is TRBJ2-1 and V is TRBV5-5; D is tentatively TRBD1 or TRBD2 (5 bases each). The CDR3 covers 15 residues. The germline V and J ends were trimmed by 1 base and 4 bases, with 12 bases remaining between them. Germline CDR1 reads SGHKS; CDR2 reads YYEKEE (reference sequence). CDR3 sequence reads: CASSLNRGVYNEQFF. CDR3 DNA: TGTGCCAGCAGCTTGAATAGGGGAGTATACAATGAGCAGTTCTTC.

This clonotype was counted a single time. This chain connects TRBV5-1 to TRBJ2-5; D is possibly TRBD1 (6 bases). The J call may be in error: the DNA end matches TRBJ2-7 better. The CDR3 is 15 amino acids. Germline CDR1 SGHRS, CDR2 YFSETQ. CDR3 sequence reads: CASSLSPQGLYEQYF. The CDR3 bases are TGCGCCAGCAGCCTTTCCCCACAGGGCCTCTACGAGCAGTACTTC.

The chain combines TRBV20-1 with TRBJ2-3; the match to TRBD1 covers 8 bases. V was clipped by 5 bases and J by 0 bases; unmatched bases: 4. The germline V gene has CDR1 DFQATT and CDR2 SNEGSKA (reference sequence). This CDR3 contains 14 residues. DNA for the CDR3: TGCAGTGCTGCGGACAGGGTTAGCACAGATACGCAGTATTTT. Translation gives CSAADRVSTDTQYF.

This clonotype was counted between two and nine times. Relative to the germline gene, one junction end is altered; a read error may explain this. The CDR3 here is CSASLAGDTEAFF. The CDR3, as DNA: TGCAGCGCTAGTCTAGCAGGGGACACTGAAGCTTTCTTT. This chain links TRBV20-1 with TRBJ1-1, with D perhaps matching TRBD1 (6 bases). CDR3 length equals 13 residues. Germline V lookup: CDR1 DFQATT, CDR2 SNEGSKA (reference sequence).

This clonotype was counted between two and nine times. The V call is TRBV30, the J call TRBJ2-1, with D tentatively TRBD2 (6 bases). The CDR3 has 13 amino acids. Germline CDR1 is GTSNPN and CDR2 is SVGIG (reference sequence). V lost 3 bases and J lost 7, with 13 bases in between. CDR3 amino acids: CAWRERVVNEQFF. CDR3 sequence (DNA): TGTGCCTGGAGAGAGCGGGTGGTGAATGAGCAGTTCTTC.

This clonotype has more than one count but fewer than ten. The CDR3 sequence is CASSVATGLASNEQFF. The CDR3 DNA reads as TGTGCCAGCAGCGTAGCTACGGGGCTAGCGAGCAATGAGCAGTTCTTC. The chain combines TRBV9 with TRBJ2-5; a possible D gene is TRBD2 (6 bases). TRBJ2-1 explains the end of the DNA better; the J call may be wrong. CDR1 is SGDLS and CDR2 is YYNGEE in the germline V gene. The CDR3 consists of 16 residues.